This T cell receptor (beta chain) was sequenced in a study of CD8+ T cells in alopecia areata. Whole-study context: Treatment comprised oral tofacitinib, 5 to 10 mg twice daily, in treated patients. The protocol delivered tofacitinib for 6 to 18 months, then withdrew it for 6 months.

Trimming left V 4 bases short and J 1 base short, with 13 bases between. The CDR3 has 14 residues. The germline gives CDR1 SQVTM, CDR2 ANQGSEA. RNA, once extracted, was reverse transcribed into cDNA for use as the sequencing template. TCRdb keeps only in-frame clones here, not all; method: immunoSEQ multiplex PCR. This sample has 15,000 to 20,000 clones, with 50% to 60% found just once. This clone was counted only a few times. The antigen is undetermined. Study-wide results and limits: Relative to mice, TCR sharing across patients was less clear, a difference possibly HLA-related.

Treatment here: oral pan-JAK inhibitor, 5-10 mg twice daily. Alopecia areata patients provided lesional scalp punch biopsies and peripheral blood. The gene calls are TRBV29-1 and TRBJ1-1; possible D gene TRBD1, 6 bases. This sequence was found in a human donor with alopecia areata. The sequences come from skin, collected at week 4, from a patient treated with tofacitinib. The CDR3 sequence: CSVVRGRSNTEAFF. The CDR3 nucleotides are TGCAGCGTTGTCAGGGGCCGGTCGAACACTGAAGCTTTCTTT.